This is a list of T cell receptor beta chains from one sample in a study of blood T cell repertoires in COVID-19. TCRdb's copy holds only in-frame clones and misses some; the assay was immunoSEQ multiplex PCR. The data show more than 85,000 clones, 84% seen once. Sequencing used peripheral blood. These receptors came from a man aged 55 to 70 with acute or convalescent COVID-19. CDR3s include the opening cysteine and the closing phenylalanine or tryptophan. Fields, in order: clone size, J gene, CDR3 length, V gene, D gene, CDR3 DNA, CDR3 protein. A D gene is named only where the DNA matches it firmly. Clone size is stated in some rows and not others, as once, few, many or a class when expanded.

size: .
J: TRBJ1-5
length: 15
V: TRBV10-3
D: TRBD1
DNA: TGTGCCATCAGTGAGTGGACAGGTGAAAATCAGCCCCAGCATTTT
CDR3: CAISEWTGENQPQHF

size: once
J: TRBJ2-3
length: 13
V: TRBV2
D: .
DNA: TGTGCCAGCAGCGGCAGGCACACAGATACGCAGTATTTT
CDR3: CASSGRHTDTQYF

size: .
J: TRBJ1-2
length: 13
V: TRBV9
D: .
DNA: TGTGCCAGCAGCGCCCTTTCACAGGGAAGCTACACCTTC
CDR3: CASSALSQGSYTF

size: .
J: TRBJ1-2
length: 13
V: TRBV3-1/TRBV3-2
D: .
DNA: TGTGCCAGCAGCCAACCGGGGGGCAATGGCTACACCTTC
CDR3: CASSQPGGNGYTF

size: few
J: TRBJ2-3
length: 16
V: TRBV28
D: .
DNA: TGTGCCAGCAGTAGCCCCCGGCCCGGGGGTAGAGATACGCAGTATTTT
CDR3: CASSSPRPGGRDTQYF

size: few
J: TRBJ1-2
length: 14
V: TRBV5-1
D: .
DNA: TGCGCCAGCAGCTTACAGGATTCCCTCTATGGCTACACCTTC
CDR3: CASSLQDSLYGYTF

size: once
J: TRBJ1-6
length: 14
V: TRBV2
D: .
DNA: TGTGCCAGCAGTAGGGACAAGCTTTTTTCACCCCTCCACTTT
CDR3: CASSRDKLFSPLHF

size: .
J: TRBJ2-3
length: 15
V: TRBV3-1/TRBV3-2
D: TRBD2
DNA: TGTGCCAGCAGCCAATCCTCGGGGGGATGGGATACGCAGTATTTT
CDR3: CASSQSSGGWDTQYF

size: .
J: TRBJ1-2
length: 16
V: TRBV6-2/TRBV6-3
D: TRBD1
DNA: TGTGCCAGCAGCCGTAACGAGCCGGGACAGAGTGATGGCTACACCTTC
CDR3: CASSRNEPGQSDGYTF

size: .
J: TRBJ2-5
length: 13
V: TRBV2
D: .
DNA: TGTGCCAGCAGTGACCGGGGTGAAGAGACCCAGTACTTC
CDR3: CASSDRGEETQYF

size: .
J: TRBJ1-5
length: 13
V: TRBV12-5
D: .
DNA: TGTGCTAGTGGAAACAGTTACAATCAGCCCCAGCATTTT
CDR3: CASGNSYNQPQHF

size: .
J: TRBJ2-3
length: 17
V: TRBV7-8
D: TRBD2
DNA: TGTGCCAGCAGCCTGGGACCTAGCGGGGGGAACACAGATACGCAGTATTTT
CDR3: CASSLGPSGGNTDTQYF

size: .
J: TRBJ2-5
length: 15
V: TRBV11-2
D: .
DNA: TGTGCCAGCAGCTTAGTGCCGGGGTACCAAGAGACCCAGTACTTC
CDR3: CASSLVPGYQETQYF

size: .
J: TRBJ2-3
length: 11
V: TRBV10-3
D: .
DNA: TGTGCCTCCTCCAGTTCTCAAACGCAGTATTTT
CDR3: CASSSSQTQYF

size: .
J: TRBJ1-5
length: 15
V: TRBV18
D: TRBD1
DNA: TGTGCCAGCTCCCCAGGACAGGCTAGCAATCAGCCCCAGCATTTT
CDR3: CASSPGQASNQPQHF

size: .
J: TRBJ2-1
length: 17
V: TRBV7-3
D: TRBD2
DNA: TGTGCCAGCAGCTCCAAGGGTCTAGCGGGGGGGCCGGTTGAGCAGTTCTTC
CDR3: CASSSKGLAGGPVEQFF

size: .
J: TRBJ2-1
length: 15
V: TRBV7-9
D: TRBD1
DNA: TGTGCCAGCAGCCCCAGTGGACAGGGGTGGGATGAGCAGTTCTTC
CDR3: CASSPSGQGWDEQFF

size: .
J: TRBJ1-5
length: 12
V: TRBV12-3/TRBV12-4
D: .
DNA: TGTGCCAGCAGCCCCGCCCGAGGGCCCCAGCATTTT
CDR3: CASSPARGPQHF

size: .
J: TRBJ1-5
length: 13
V: TRBV2
D: .
DNA: TGTGCCACCGGTGCGTTGGGCAATCAGCCCCAGCATTTT
CDR3: CATGALGNQPQHF

size: .
J: TRBJ1-4
length: 15
V: TRBV5-1
D: TRBD1
DNA: TGCGCCAGCAGCGTACAGGGGTGGAGCAATGAAAAACTGTTTTTT
CDR3: CASSVQGWSNEKLFF